The T cell receptor beta chain under discussion was sequenced for a study of T-cell memory formation after mild COVID-19 (dated by TCRdb to the early 2020s). For context, the study as a whole: Most TCR sequence clusters were specific to one of the two donors. The cohort comprised two young, previously healthy adult volunteers, one female and one male. In two donors, T-cell clones that expanded and contracted after mild COVID-19 were tracked by sequencing TCRalpha and TCRbeta repertoires over time.

Study-level results and caveats: SARS-CoV-2 specificity of the second-wave clones peaking on day 37 was not confirmed. Only two mild cases were covered in the study, and larger cohorts including severe cases with pre-infection samples were considered necessary. Balanced CD4/CD8 phenotypes were observed for clones contracting from day 15 to 85, whereas a bias towards CD4+ was observed for a second wave of clones expanding from day 15 to 37. Contracting CD4+ clones were found mainly in CM and EM memory subsets, while CD8+ clones were enriched in EMRA. Some responding clones were detected in pre-infection memory, which suggested that pre-existing cross-reactive memory T cells had joined the SARS-CoV-2 response.

Of note for this clonotype: There is no known antigen for this receptor. No quality values exist for individual bases; no much larger clone is one base distant.

Ficoll-Paque density gradient centrifugation was the method used to isolate PBMCs. TCRdb records Illumina NovaSeq 6000 as the sequencer. Using 5'RACE with constant-segment primers, TCRalpha and TCRbeta cDNA libraries were constructed, with sample barcodes and unique molecular identifiers added in the process. RNA was extracted from every sample with Trizol reagent. Amplification of the libraries took two PCR steps, and the second step added a second sample barcode plus Illumina TruSeq adapters. Libraries were sequenced on an Illumina NovaSeq with 2 x 150 bp paired-end reads. In the original analysis: Demultiplexing of reads and collapsing into UMI-guided consensus sequences were performed with migec v1.2.7. With mixcr v2.1.11, UMI consensuses were aligned to TRA and TRB V and J templates and assembled into clonotypes. A clonotype was counted as expanded or contracted only when both edgeR and NoisET called the clonotype significant, with the noise models trained on biological replicates. For edgeR calls, the cutoffs were a false discovery rate-adjusted p below 0.01 and a log2 fold-change threshold of 1. As an exploratory analysis of dynamics, max-normalized trajectories of the 1000 most abundant clonotypes were examined by PCA with hierarchical clustering. Separately sequenced CD4+ and CD8+ repertoires were used to assign a CD4 or CD8 phenotype to each responding clone. TCRdb reworked the public reads: Q25 trimming with fastp, MiXCR clone assembly, productive beta chains retained. Each entry is one CDR3 protein sequence, shown with its most common DNA and genes. These V and J calls are TCRdb output, not the study's own analysis. The sample table lists around 300,000 distinct CDR3 sequences, around 15% of them with a count of one. Over 20% of the sample lies in the top ten.

A distance of 16 bases separates the germline ends of V and J, which lose 4 bases and 0 bases respectively. There are 18 amino acids in the CDR3, from cysteine to phenylalanine inclusive. Only the CDR3 region is kept as DNA, spanning 54 bases read in frame from base 1. CDR1 and CDR2 are drawn from the germline V gene: SGHTA, FQGNSA. The V and J segments used are TRBV7-2 and TRBJ2-6, with no D gene named confidently. Input material: PBMCs or a T cell subset sorted from them (not recorded which). This TCR came from a man younger than 35 who had mild COVID-19 (a few samples of this study predate the infection). The sample titles of this study are shuffled in the database, so cell type and time point are left out; the donor was told from shared clones. The nucleotide sequence is TGTGCCAGCAGCTCGCGTAACTCCGCTAGCTCTGGGGCCAACGTCCTGACTTTC. It specifies CASSSRNSASSGANVLTF.